This T cell receptor beta chain appears in the sequencing data of a study of cytomegalovirus exposure and HLA in healthy donors. With 6 bases clipped from V and 4 bases from J, the junction kept 8 bases outside the gene matches. The CDR3 loop spans 14 amino acids. Germline CDR1 and CDR2: MNHEY and SVGAGI. PCR involved 60 Vbeta and 13 Jbeta primers. The method was immunoSEQ multiplex PCR; TCRdb's version includes in-frame clones alone and lacks a portion of them. The sample includes about 88,000 clones, more than 80% of them seen just once. The rearrangement links TRBV6-5 to TRBJ2-7; 8 bases agree with TRBD2. Sequencing was performed on PBMCs. This TCR was sampled from a man aged 18 to 29 in good health and CMV-seronegative. CDR3 DNA sequence: TGTGCCAGCAGCCGAGCGGGAGATCAGTACGAGCAGTACTTC. This encodes CASSRAGDQYEQYF.